The 5 T cell receptor beta chains given below trace back to one sample, sequenced in a study of human T cells and chemical hapten exposure. One entry per CDR3 protein, called by TCRdb with MiXCR from the RACE reads. Here the sample spans approximately 46,000 distinct CDR3 sequences, about 9.6% being singletons. Time point reported: patch test 2, 6 weeks after DPC sensitization. Treatment indicated: therapeutic diphenylcyclopropenone sensitization with weekly scalp DPC. Unfractionated whole blood served as the source for total RNA extraction. Here the sequenced sample was whole blood, taken in connection with sensitization to the hapten diphenylcyclopropenone (DPC). These receptor sequences come from a woman aged 25 to 39 with alopecia areata. Some clones in this sample may be carry-over from other donors' samples.

V usage is TRBV29-1 and J usage is TRBJ2-5, with D possibly called TRBD1 or TRBD2 (5 bases each). The V end lost 7 bases, the J end lost 5 bases, and 14 bases lay between the germline ends. In germline, CDR1 is SQVTM, CDR2 ANQGSEA. The CDR3 covers 12 residues. The chain's CDR3 is CSAKAREETQYF. The CDR3 DNA sequence: TGCAGCGCCAAGGCCAGGGAGGAGACCCAGTACTTC. Using reference TRBV29-1 and TRBJ2-5 for the parts outside the CDR3, the full variable domain is SAVISQKPSRDICQRGTSLTIQCQVDSQVTMMFWYRQQPGQSLTLIATANQGSEATYESGFVIDKFPISRPNLTFSTLTVSNMSPEDSSIYLCSAKAREETQYFGPGTRLLVL.

The J gene is TRBJ2-5, the V gene TRBV7-2; TRBD2 matches at 12 bases. After removal of 5 bases from V and 4 bases from J, the junction contained 2 bases not matched to a gene. The CDR3 is 14 residues long. Germline V gene data show CDR1 as SGHTA and CDR2 as FQGNSA. The CDR3 sequence is CASSPGLAGETQYF. Written as DNA, the CDR3 is TGTGCCAGCAGCCCGGGACTAGCGGGAGAGACCCAGTACTTC. Full variable domain (remainder filled in from reference TRBV7-2 and TRBJ2-5): GAGVSQSPSNKVTEKGKDVELRCDPISGHTALYWYRQSLGQGLEFLIYFQGNSAPDKSGLPSDRFSAERTGGSVSTLTIQRTQQEDSAVYLCASSPGLAGETQYFGPGTRLLVL.

This clonotype is judged medium-sized (0.01 to 0.1%). The rearrangement joins TRBV19 to TRBJ2-7, with D hard to call. This CDR3 is 13 amino acids long. Germline V gene lookup returns CDR1 LNHDA and CDR2 SQIVND (reference sequence). V lost 6 bases to trimming and J lost 3 bases, with 12 bases between them. CDR3 sequence reads: CASSGNVGYEQYF. In DNA, the CDR3 is TGTGCCAGTAGCGGAAACGTTGGCTACGAGCAGTACTTC.

The chain uses TRBV20-1 and TRBJ2-1, with D unclear. Germline V gene data show CDR1 as DFQATT and CDR2 as SNEGSKA (reference sequence). This CDR3 spans 15 amino acids. Between the trimmed V and J ends, which lost 0 bases and 0 bases, there was a span of 9 bases. CDR3 in amino acids: CSARDLESSYNEQFF. For the CDR3, the DNA is TGCAGTGCTAGAGATCTAGAGAGCTCCTACAATGAGCAGTTCTTC.

This clonotype was detected only a few times. The chain couples TRBV19 to TRBJ2-6; D is possibly TRBD1 or TRBD2 (5 bases each). This CDR3 comprises 18 residues. Germline V gene sequence: CDR1 LNHDA, CDR2 SQIVND (reference sequence). Trimming left V 5 bases short and J 2 bases short, with 19 bases between. In DNA form, the CDR3 reads TGTGCCAGTAGTGGCAACCAGGGTAGGGGAGCTGGGGCCAACGTCCTGACTTTC. Amino acids: CASSGNQGRGAGANVLTF.